A single T cell receptor beta chain is shown here with its context. This receptor's antigen is unknown. No much larger clone is present one base from it, and per-base qualities are unavailable. Trimming removed 1 base from V and 6 bases from J, leaving 7 bases between the germline ends. As encoded in the germline V gene, CDR1 is SGHDT while CDR2 is YYEEEE. Spanning cysteine to phenylalanine, the CDR3 consists of 13 amino acids. Only the CDR3 DNA is retained, 39 bases long and in frame from the first base. The record originates from a study of T cells after yellow fever vaccination (dated by TCRdb to about 2019). Study-wide context: Libraries from fractions with low cell numbers were prepared with the SMART-Seq v4 Ultra Low Input RNA kit. Bulk TCR alpha and beta repertoires were sequenced longitudinally to track T-cell clones before and after primary and booster YFV17D yellow fever vaccination. The cohort comprised two healthy male donors, one aged 18 to 29 and one aged 30 to 39 years. Blood was collected at multiple timepoints before and after primary and secondary immunization, and bulk PBMC replicates and cell subsets were isolated. Points the paper makes about the study in general: Compared with the primary T-cell response, the secondary T-cell response was weaker but faster, peaking on day 5 rather than day 15. After the booster, most clones that had expanded after primary vaccination were detected again (approximately 97% of CD4 and roughly 86% of CD8), suggesting broad maintenance of memory. Computational filtering was needed because FACS-sorted repertoires could contain abundant contaminating clonotypes from the bulk population. A small share of clonotypes was detected in both CD4 and CD8 compartments, with the overlap likely arising from convergent recombination. Only a couple of donors were included in the study, so the extent to which the findings can be generalized is limited.

The treatment or condition label on this specimen signifies: live attenuated yellow fever vaccine strain. At every blood-draw timepoint, two biological replicates of bulk PBMCs were collected. PBMCs were isolated from peripheral blood using a standard Ficoll-Paque protocol. TriZol was used to extract RNA from bulk PBMCs, from CD4 and CD8 fractions, and from dextramer-positive and dextramer-negative fractions. TCR cDNA was synthesized by 5'RACE template switching, through which a universal primer site and unique molecular identifiers were introduced. Priming of cDNA synthesis was performed from both the TCR alpha and TCR beta constant segments. Library amplification used two PCR steps, and the second PCR step added sample barcodes and sequencing adapters. Sequencing of libraries was performed on Illumina HiSeq 2500 (2x100 bp) or NovaSeq (2x150 bp). In the authors' own workflow: Demultiplexing of reads and collapsing into UMI consensus sequences were performed with MIGEC, and V(D)J alignment was carried out with MiXCR. Vaccine-responding clonotypes were defined with edgeR using replicate PBMC samples, requiring FDR below 0.01 and a log2 fold change above 5 up to day 15. CD4 or CD8 identity was assigned to each bulk clonotype according to whether the clonotype was present at higher abundance in the sequenced CD4 repertoire or the sequenced CD8 repertoire. The public reads were reprocessed in TCRdb via fastp at Q25 and MiXCR, keeping in-frame beta chains. Rows with a matching CDR3 protein are joined into one entry that keeps the most common DNA and genes. What appears here as the V and J calls and clone size reflects TCRdb's work, not the paper's. The sample profile shows some 550,000 distinct CDR3 sequences; 15% to 20% of them were found once. The biggest ten clones account for 14% of the sample.

The TCR was taken from a man in his thirties or forties who received the YFV17D yellow fever vaccine. Sequenced material: PBMCs, taken 15 days after the yellow fever booster vaccination. The V and J genes are TRBV5-6 and TRBJ2-2, with the D gene not clear enough to name. The bases are TGTGCCAGCAGCTTGTTTGGGCCCGGGGAGCTGTTTTTT. It is translated as CASSLFGPGELFF.